A selection of T cell receptor beta chains follows, all from one sample in a study of cytotoxic CD8 clonotypes in ibrutinib-treated CLL. Method: immunoSEQ multiplex PCR; TCRdb's copy keeps in-frame clones and lacks some. The sample contains some 25,000 clones, 60% to 80% of which appear only once. This sample comprised PBMCs, obtained at disease progression, from a patient treated with ibrutinib. These receptors originate from a human donor with chronic lymphocytic leukemia. Both conserved end residues are part of each CDR3. D genes are given only for firm matches. The listing skips clone size in some rows; elsewhere it reads once, few, many or a size class.

clone size: .
CDR3 length: 15
J gene: TRBJ2-1
V gene: TRBV7-6
D gene: TRBD2
CDR3 protein: CASSLERGRGNEQFF
CDR3 DNA: TGTGCCAGCAGCTTAGAGCGGGGAAGGGGCAATGAGCAGTTCTTC

clone size: .
CDR3 length: 14
J gene: TRBJ2-1
V gene: TRBV29-1
D gene: TRBD2
CDR3 protein: CSVVLAGGLDEQFF
CDR3 DNA: TGCAGCGTTGTACTAGCGGGGGGTCTGGATGAGCAGTTCTTC

clone size: few
CDR3 length: 13
J gene: TRBJ1-5
V gene: TRBV4-2
D gene: .
CDR3 protein: CASSPGTFQPQHF
CDR3 DNA: TGTGCCAGCAGCCCAGGGACCTTCCAGCCCCAGCATTTT

clone size: many
CDR3 length: 16
J gene: TRBJ2-7
V gene: TRBV10-3
D gene: TRBD2
CDR3 protein: CAISEGLADLSYEQYF
CDR3 DNA: TGTGCCATCAGTGAGGGACTAGCGGATCTCTCCTACGAGCAGTACTTC

clone size: .
CDR3 length: 15
J gene: TRBJ1-2
V gene: TRBV12-5
D gene: .
CDR3 protein: CAPVVNWRVEYGYTF
CDR3 DNA: TGTGCTCCGGTAGTAAATTGGAGGGTGGAATATGGCTACACCTTC

clone size: .
CDR3 length: 11
J gene: TRBJ1-3
V gene: TRBV5-4
D gene: .
CDR3 protein: CASSLGYTIYF
CDR3 DNA: TGTGCCAGCAGCTTAGGCTACACCATATATTTT

clone size: .
CDR3 length: 14
J gene: TRBJ1-1
V gene: TRBV5-1
D gene: .
CDR3 protein: CASSFARPNTEAFF
CDR3 DNA: TGCGCCAGCAGCTTTGCCCGACCGAACACTGAAGCTTTCTTT

clone size: few
CDR3 length: 15
J gene: TRBJ1-6
V gene: TRBV6-6
D gene: .
CDR3 protein: CASSYSGRGNSPLHF
CDR3 DNA: TGTGCCAGCAGTTACTCAGGGAGGGGAAATTCACCCCTCCACTTT

clone size: .
CDR3 length: 14
J gene: TRBJ2-1
V gene: TRBV2
D gene: .
CDR3 protein: CASSEQRLYNEQFF
CDR3 DNA: TGTGCCAGCAGTGAGCAGCGCCTTTACAATGAGCAGTTCTTC

clone size: few
CDR3 length: 15
J gene: TRBJ1-2
V gene: TRBV6-1
D gene: TRBD1
CDR3 protein: CASSEGADRGTGYTF
CDR3 DNA: TGTGCCAGCAGTGAAGGGGCCGACAGGGGGACGGGCTACACCTTC

clone size: .
CDR3 length: 15
J gene: TRBJ2-5
V gene: TRBV2
D gene: TRBD1
CDR3 protein: CASSPRQGGQETQYF
CDR3 DNA: TGTGCCAGCAGCCCAAGACAGGGGGGGCAAGAGACCCAGTACTTC

clone size: .
CDR3 length: 19
J gene: TRBJ2-4
V gene: TRBV11-2
D gene: TRBD1
CDR3 protein: CASSLALTTDRGAKNIQYF
CDR3 DNA: TGTGCCAGCAGCTTAGCGCTCACCACGGACAGGGGTGCCAAAAACATTCAGTACTTC

clone size: .
CDR3 length: 11
J gene: TRBJ1-2
V gene: TRBV2
D gene: .
CDR3 protein: CASGTRERGTF
CDR3 DNA: TGTGCCAGCGGGACTCGGGAGCGGGGAACCTTC

clone size: once
CDR3 length: 13
J gene: TRBJ2-3
V gene: TRBV19
D gene: .
CDR3 protein: CASSNLEADTQYF
CDR3 DNA: TGTGCCAGTAGTAACCTGGAGGCAGATACGCAGTATTTT

clone size: .
CDR3 length: 15
J gene: TRBJ2-7
V gene: TRBV6-5
D gene: .
CDR3 protein: CASSSRDGLSYEQYF
CDR3 DNA: TGTGCCAGCAGTTCCCGGGACGGACTCTCCTACGAGCAGTACTTC

clone size: few
CDR3 length: 17
J gene: TRBJ1-4
V gene: TRBV9
D gene: TRBD1
CDR3 protein: CASSASGTGGTNEKLFF
CDR3 DNA: TGTGCCAGCAGCGCCTCCGGGACAGGGGGAACTAATGAAAAACTGTTTTTT

clone size: .
CDR3 length: 13
J gene: TRBJ1-1
V gene: TRBV29-1
D gene: TRBD1
CDR3 protein: CSVDGTGNTEAFF
CDR3 DNA: TGCAGCGTCGATGGGACAGGGAATACTGAAGCTTTCTTT

clone size: once
CDR3 length: 13
J gene: TRBJ2-5
V gene: TRBV29-1
D gene: .
CDR3 protein: CSVTLVSKETQYF
CDR3 DNA: TGCAGCGTTACCCTGGTCAGTAAAGAGACCCAGTACTTC

clone size: .
CDR3 length: 15
J gene: TRBJ2-1
V gene: TRBV6-4
D gene: .
CDR3 protein: CASSDGGQSYNEQFF
CDR3 DNA: TGTGCCAGCAGTGACGGAGGTCAGTCCTACAATGAGCAGTTCTTC

clone size: .
CDR3 length: 14
J gene: TRBJ2-2
V gene: TRBV7-8
D gene: .
CDR3 protein: CASSDSRNTGELFF
CDR3 DNA: TGTGCCAGCAGCGATTCAAGAAACACCGGGGAGCTGTTTTTT

clone size: few
CDR3 length: 16
J gene: TRBJ2-3
V gene: TRBV9
D gene: TRBD2
CDR3 protein: CASSADGAGGTDTQYF
CDR3 DNA: TGTGCCAGCAGCGCCGACGGGGCGGGGGGGACAGATACGCAGTATTTT

clone size: .
CDR3 length: 15
J gene: TRBJ2-7
V gene: TRBV4-1
D gene: TRBD2
CDR3 protein: CASSQTTSGVYEQYF
CDR3 DNA: TGCGCCAGCAGCCAAACGACTAGCGGGGTTTACGAGCAGTACTTC

clone size: few
CDR3 length: 14
J gene: TRBJ2-7
V gene: TRBV5-6
D gene: .
CDR3 protein: CASSWRDSTYEQYF
CDR3 DNA: TGTGCCAGCAGCTGGCGGGACAGTACCTACGAGCAGTACTTC

clone size: few
CDR3 length: 13
J gene: TRBJ2-5
V gene: TRBV15
D gene: .
CDR3 protein: CATSSYGGRTQYF
CDR3 DNA: TGTGCCACCAGCAGTTACGGGGGTCGGACCCAGTACTTC

clone size: .
CDR3 length: 15
J gene: TRBJ2-1
V gene: TRBV7-9
D gene: TRBD2
CDR3 protein: CASSPRGGLDNEQFF
CDR3 DNA: TGTGCCAGCAGCCCACGGGGGGGCTTGGACAATGAGCAGTTCTTC

clone size: few
CDR3 length: 14
J gene: TRBJ2-7
V gene: TRBV7-8
D gene: TRBD1
CDR3 protein: CASSLDGTGYEQYF
CDR3 DNA: TGTGCCAGCAGCTTAGATGGGACAGGCTACGAGCAGTACTTC

clone size: .
CDR3 length: 13
J gene: TRBJ2-7
V gene: TRBV19
D gene: .
CDR3 protein: CASSTQGAYEQYF
CDR3 DNA: TGTGCCAGTAGCACACAGGGAGCCTACGAGCAGTACTTC

clone size: .
CDR3 length: 11
J gene: TRBJ1-1
V gene: TRBV25-1
D gene: .
CDR3 protein: CASSLGTEAFF
CDR3 DNA: TGTGCCAGCAGTCTGGGTACAGAAGCTTTCTTT